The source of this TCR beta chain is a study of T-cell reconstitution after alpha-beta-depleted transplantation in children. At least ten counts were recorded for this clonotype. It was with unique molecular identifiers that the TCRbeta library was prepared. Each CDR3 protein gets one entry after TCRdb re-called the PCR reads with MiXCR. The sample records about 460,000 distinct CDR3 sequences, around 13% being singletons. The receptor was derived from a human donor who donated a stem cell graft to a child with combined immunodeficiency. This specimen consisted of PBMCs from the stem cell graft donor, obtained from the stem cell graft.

DNA for the CDR3: TGCAGTGCTAGTGCGGCGGGAATGGGTAAGCAGTTCTTC. This translates into CSASAAGMGKQFF. J is TRBJ2-1 and V is TRBV20-1; D perhaps matches TRBD2 (6 bases). CDR3 length equals 13 residues. V was clipped by 3 bases and J by 11 bases, with 17 bases between them. The germline gives CDR1 DFQATT, CDR2 SNEGSKA (reference sequence).